This entry describes one TCR beta chain. The assay was immunoSEQ multiplex PCR, and TCRdb's table has in-frame clones only and misses some. The sample records 45,000 to 60,000 clones, roughly nine tenths being singletons. This specimen belongs to a study of T cell changes during pregnancy in multiple sclerosis. The ends were cut back, 4 bases at V and 0 bases at J, with 16 bases in the middle. The CDR3 is 17 amino acids. The germline CDR1 and CDR2 sequences are ENHRY and SYGVKD. This TCR derives from a female donor with multiple sclerosis, enrolled in a pregnancy study. This chain links TRBV10-3 with TRBJ2-1, with D maybe TRBD2 (6 bases). The sequenced sample was CD8+ T cells from peripheral blood mononuclear cells, obtained before pregnancy. CDR3 sequence (DNA): TGTGCCATCAGTGGGAGGGAGCACCCGAGCTCCTACAATGAGCAGTTCTTC. As protein: CAISGREHPSSYNEQFF.